This is a list of T cell receptor beta chains from one sample in a study of Ad26.COV2.S vaccination and SARS-CoV-2 variants. Produced via immunoSEQ multiplex PCR; TCRdb's table is partial and in-frame only. The profile shows roughly 680,000 clones, roughly 90% of them singletons. This specimen was peripheral blood, taken in a trial of Ad26.COV2.S vaccine versus placebo. These TCRs come from a person between 18 and 65 years old who received the Ad26.COV2.S COVID-19 vaccine or a placebo. Each CDR3 is given with its conserved first and last residue.

TRBV19	CASTTPGQGKNIQYF
TRBV5-4	CASSLGGQETQYF
TRBV3-1/TRBV3-2	CASSDSFNYGYTF
TRBV24-1	CATSGQGAGGYTF
TRBV30	CAWNVRTVNSPLHF
TRBV30	CAYIKRSSYNSPLHF
TRBV2	CASIPGQGGEKLFF
TRBV7-9	CASSSGQTLRYEQFF
TRBV21-1	CASSKAGTRGLGTEAFF
TRBV5-3	CARSWHLNTEAFF
TRBV3-1/TRBV3-2	CASSPGTGVYEQYF
TRBV5-1	CASSFGSSYNEQFF
TRBV5-4	CASSLGSPGNTIYF
TRBV10-1	CASSDGLPLPQHF
TRBV10-3	CAISGTASTDTQYF
TRBV6-5	CASSYSGTYEQYF
TRBV3-1/TRBV3-2	CASSQGWGYYTF
TRBV9	CASSVEGYPGQPQHF
TRBV20-1	CSAPSYGYTF
TRBV3-1/TRBV3-2	CASSQGTGVAKTEAFF
TRBV7-6	CASSLSASGSVDTQYF
TRBV7-9	CASSLREGDNEKLFF
TRBV4-2	CASSQLALRGKTQYF
TRBV19	CASSIDRRGGAFF
TRBV10-3	CAISASGAGFVNSPLHF
TRBV4-3	CASSQEGGGSYNEQFF
TRBV7-9	CASSPSGSYEQYF
TRBV7-9	CASSPPLETQYF
TRBV6-5	CASSYSTGLGGNTIYF
TRBV5-6	CASSLGTGHNEQFF
TRBV7-2	CASSSYLLAGGEETQYF
TRBV18	CASSPDAGAIGYTF
TRBV7-2	CASSTRVQETQYF
TRBV7-2	CASTGTGWNTEAFF
TRBV12-1	CASSPERQGTNTGELFF
TRBV6-6	CASRPPGQGYEQYF
TRBV19	CASSPWTSGSQETQYF
TRBV18	CASSPSRTGNSGANVLTF
TRBV6-2/TRBV6-3	CASSSSGEQYF
TRBV21-1	CASSKRTSGSYEQFF